This TCR beta chain appears in the sequencing data of a study of shared clonotypes between healthy human individuals. In the original analysis: Quality scores were absent from the junction-only immunoSEQ sequences, so filtering differed. Here immunoSEQ multiplex PCR was the method, and the copy in TCRdb shows in-frame clones only, minus some. V and J calls and clone size come straight from that table; D and trimming were deduced from the DNA. The table lists 80,000 to 100,000 clones, almost 70% of them singletons. The authors combined CD45RO+ cells with CCR7-negative CD45RA+ TemRA cells as CD8 memory. About this clone itself: Its antigen remains unknown.

Trimming cost V 6 bases and J 5 bases; bases outside gene matches: 7. The CDR3 is made up of 15 amino acids. CDR1 is SNHLY, CDR2 FYNNEI, per germline. Study outcomes and limitations: Inspection by rarefaction showed sorted-subset sequencing to be incomplete despite large depth. About 5% was the fraction of naive CD4 clonotypes found shared across a few donors.

The sequence was obtained from a man younger than 40 in good health. The specimen sequenced was memory CD8+ T cells sorted from blood. Regarding subset: CD45RO+ cells pooled with CCR7-negative TemRA cells. The chain recombines TRBV2 with TRBJ2-7, with 13 bases that match TRBD2. CDR3 bases: TGTGCCAGCAGCACCGGGACTAGCGGGAACCACGAGCAGTACTTC. It encodes CASSTGTSGNHEQYF.